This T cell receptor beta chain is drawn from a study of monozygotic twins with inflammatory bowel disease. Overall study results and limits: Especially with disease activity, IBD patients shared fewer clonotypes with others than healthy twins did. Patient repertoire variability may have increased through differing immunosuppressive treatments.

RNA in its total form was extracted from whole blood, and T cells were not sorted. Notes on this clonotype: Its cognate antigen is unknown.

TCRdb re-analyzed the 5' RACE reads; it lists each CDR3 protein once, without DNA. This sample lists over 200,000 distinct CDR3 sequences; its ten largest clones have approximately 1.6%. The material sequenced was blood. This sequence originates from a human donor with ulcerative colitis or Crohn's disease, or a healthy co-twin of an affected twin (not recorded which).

CDR3 sequence: CASSFTGQGHNEKLFF. The chain is built from TRBV5-1 and TRBJ1-4; the TCRdb D gene call, TRBD1, has no DNA to confirm it. Germline lookup yields CDR1 SGHRS and CDR2 YFSETQ. There are 16 residues in the CDR3.